These 18 T cell receptor beta chains share one sample of origin, sequenced in a study of T cells after yellow fever vaccination (dated by TCRdb to between 2017 and 2020). Library method: 5' RACE. Sequencing was performed on an Illumina NovaSeq 6000. TCRdb trimmed public reads at Q25 via fastp, called clones via MiXCR and kept in-frame beta chains. Every distinct CDR3 protein forms one entry, paired with its most common genes and DNA. Across this sample there are a few hundred thousand distinct CDR3 sequences, with under 5% seen only once. More than 20% of the sample goes to the ten largest clones. This specimen's treatment or condition label, per the study, means: live attenuated yellow fever vaccine strain. Sequencing was performed on PBMCs, taken 5 days after the yellow fever booster vaccination. These receptors were obtained from a man aged 18 to 29 who received the YFV17D yellow fever vaccine.

V gene TRBV10-3 combines with J gene TRBJ1-3; D is perhaps TRBD1 (6 bases). The CDR3 is 18 amino acids. From germline, CDR1 is ENHRY and CDR2 SYGVKD. V lost 5 bases, J lost 0 bases, and 20 bases lay in between. CDR3 in amino acids: CAISPRWGDINSGNTIYF. Written as DNA, the CDR3 is TGTGCCATCAGTCCAAGGTGGGGGGACATTAACTCTGGAAACACCATATATTTT.

This clonotype showed up many times. V gene TRBV5-1 combines with J gene TRBJ1-4; D is uncertain. The germline V gene has CDR1 SGHRS and CDR2 YFSETQ. Trimming shortened V by 0 bases and J by 8 bases, and 14 bases separated the two germline ends. This CDR3 is built from 15 residues. The CDR3 DNA follows: TGCGCCAGCAGCTTGGCTCTGGGTCTCGGAGAAAAACTGTTTTTT. Translating it yields CASSLALGLGEKLFF.

This clonotype was observed at least ten times. CDR3 DNA: TGCGCCAGCAGCTTGGCCCCACAGGGAGGCACCGGGGAGCTGTTTTTT. It specifies CASSLAPQGGTGELFF. The gene calls are TRBV5-1 and TRBJ2-2; D possibly matches TRBD1 or TRBD2 (6 bases each). CDR1 and CDR2 (germline): SGHRS, YFSETQ. V lost 0 bases and J lost 4, with 13 bases in between. The CDR3 is made up of 16 amino acids.

This clonotype has a handful of counts. The chain is built from TRBV7-2 and TRBJ2-7, with 9 bases matching TRBD1. V trimming: 5 bases; J trimming: 11 bases; junction bases outside the gene matches: 7. CDR1 and CDR2 (germline): SGHTA, FQGNSA. There are 12 residues in the CDR3. The CDR3 reads CASSPDRGPKYF. For the CDR3, the DNA is TGTGCCAGCAGCCCGGACAGGGGTCCTAAGTACTTC.

This chain uses TRBV28 with TRBJ1-1; D gene uncertain. CDR1 is MDHEN and CDR2 is SYDVKM in the germline V gene. The CDR3 totals 14 residues. The V gene lost 3 bases and the J gene lost 1 base, with 9 bases spanning the gap. The CDR3 DNA sequence: TGTGCCAGCAGTTTGTTGAAGGAGAACACTGAAGCTTTCTTT. Its protein is CASSLLKENTEAFF.

In this sample, this clonotype turned up a few times. The chain is built from TRBV10-2 and TRBJ2-2; 9 bases line up with TRBD1. Germline V gene lookup returns CDR1 WSHSY and CDR2 SAAADI. This CDR3 contains 17 residues. The V and J ends lost 3 bases and 5 bases, in that order; junction bases with no gene match: 10. CDR3 in amino acids: CASSDLRDRVVTGELFF. The CDR3, as DNA: TGCGCCAGCAGTGACCTCCGGGACAGGGTAGTAACCGGGGAGCTGTTTTTT.

The chain has TRBV7-9 and TRBJ2-3; D gene unclear. Trimming took 2 bases from V and 6 from J, leaving 15 bases between them. This CDR3 spans 15 amino acids. From germline, CDR1 is SEHNR and CDR2 FQNEAQ (reference sequence). The CDR3 is CASSLMLGFMDTQYF. In DNA, the CDR3 is TGTGCCAGCAGCTTAATGCTGGGGTTCATGGATACGCAGTATTTT.

This chain links TRBV24-1 with TRBJ2-5; D possibly corresponds to TRBD1 (6 bases). Per the germline V gene, CDR1 is KGHDR and CDR2 is SFDVKD. V was pared by 0 bases and J by 2 bases, with 12 bases between. This CDR3 has 16 amino acids. The DNA of the CDR3 is TGTGCCACCAGTGATTTGGGGCAGGGGCGACAAGAGACCCAGTACTTC. The encoded protein is CATSDLGQGRQETQYF.

This clonotype came up many times. The V gene is TRBV10-1, the J gene TRBJ2-7, with D hard to call. This CDR3 is built from 14 residues. Trimming cost V 2 bases and J 6 bases, with 14 bases left between them. Germline V lookup: CDR1 WNHNN, CDR2 SYGVQD (reference sequence). The CDR3 DNA sequence: TGCGCCAGCAGTGAGAAAAGGATTACGAGCGAGCAGTACTTC. Protein sequence: CASSEKRITSEQYF.

This clonotype was picked up a small number of times. This chain uses TRBV28 with TRBJ1-1; unclear D gene. Trimming cost V 5 bases and J 6 bases, with 10 bases left between them. The CDR3 runs to 12 residues. Germline-derived CDR1 and CDR2 are MDHEN and SYDVKM. Written as DNA, the CDR3 is TGTGCCAGCAGTCCCTTCGGGGCTGAAGCTTTCTTT. This sequence encodes CASSPFGAEAFF.

This clonotype was detected a few times. CDR3 residues: CASSLTSGGGRSYEQYV. DNA of the CDR3: TGTGCCAGCAGCCTCACATCGGGCGGGGGGCGTTCCTACGAGCAGTACGTC. This chain links TRBV5-6 with TRBJ2-7; 8 positions agree with TRBD2. Germline loops: CDR1 SGHDT, CDR2 YYEEEE. The CDR3 runs 17 residues. The J segment lost 1 base and the V segment lost 4 bases, leaving 13 bases of the junction unmatched.

The V call is TRBV11-3, the J call TRBJ2-1, with a tentative D call TRBD1 (5 bases). Germline V gene sequence: CDR1 SGHNT, CDR2 YENEEA. V lost 1 base and J lost 9, with 10 bases in between. CDR3 length equals 13 residues. CDR3 protein: CASSLGLGVEQFF. CDR3 bases: TGTGCCAGCAGCTTAGGCTTAGGGGTTGAGCAGTTCTTC.

This clonotype was seen more than once but under ten times. The chain links TRBV18 to TRBJ2-2, with TRBD1 as a possible D gene (5 bases). Between the trimmed V and J ends, which lost 4 bases and 0 bases, there was a span of 6 bases. The CDR3 covers 14 residues. CDR1 is KGHSH and CDR2 is LQKENI in the germline V gene. The CDR3 DNA sequence: TGTGCCAGCTCACGACAGCCGAACACCGGGGAGCTGTTTTTT. Its protein product is CASSRQPNTGELFF.

With respect to this clonotype: One junction end does not reproduce the germline sequence, and a read error may be involved. CDR3 sequence reads: CSAIRQTSREAQYF. CDR3 DNA sequence: TGCAGTGCTATCAGACAGACCTCAAGAGAGGCCCAGTACTTC. The rearrangement links TRBV20-1 to TRBJ2-5; the D gene is possibly TRBD1 (5 bases). The CDR3 spans 14 residues. Germline V gene sequence: CDR1 DFQATT, CDR2 SNEGSKA (reference sequence).

The V and J genes are TRBV7-3 and TRBJ2-5; tentatively, D is TRBD2 (6 bases). CDR3 length equals 13 residues. Trimming left V 2 bases short and J 9 bases short, with 13 bases between. The germline V gene has CDR1 SGHTA and CDR2 FQGTGA. CDR3 sequence reads: CASSLSLWGAQYF. For the CDR3, the DNA is TGTGCCAGCAGCTTATCTCTTTGGGGGGCCCAGTACTTC.

DNA for the CDR3: TGTGCCAGCAGTCCCCGGGACAGGGGGCTCCACACTGAAGCTTTCTTT. It encodes CASSPRDRGLHTEAFF. The gene calls are TRBV12-3 or TRBV12-4 and TRBJ1-1; 12 bases agree with TRBD1. The CDR3 covers 16 residues. V shed 5 bases and J 3 bases; nucleotides not matched to a gene: 7.

This clonotype has ten or more counts. This sequence joins TRBV5-1 and TRBJ2-2; D tentatively fits TRBD1 or TRBD2 (5 bases each). The CDR3 totals 15 residues. The V end lost 4 bases, the J end lost 0 bases, and 10 bases lay between the germline ends. Germline CDR1 is SGHRS and CDR2 is YFSETQ. The CDR3 spells CASSPGTANTGELFF. As DNA, the CDR3 is TGCGCCAGCAGCCCGGGGACGGCGAACACCGGGGAGCTGTTTTTT.

The chain uses TRBV4-3 and TRBJ2-5; no clear D gene. Germline CDR1 LGHNA, CDR2 YSLEER. The V and J ends lost 1 base and 5 bases respectively, with 11 bases between them. The CDR3 sequence is 14 residues long. The CDR3 DNA is TGCGCCAGCAGCCAAGGTGGAGCTCGCGAGACCCAGTACTTC. Its protein is CASSQGGARETQYF.